The clone carrying this T cell receptor (beta chain) was seen ten or more times. What it recognizes is unknown. The investigators amplified TCR beta CDR3 regions from RNA transcripts. First-round RT-PCR targeting the TCR CDR3 was performed with the HTBI primer set. TCRdb reprocessed the multiplex PCR reads via MiXCR and lists one record per CDR3 protein. The table lists about 840,000 distinct CDR3 sequences, about two fifths of them singletons. V lost 5 bases, J lost 5 bases, and 12 bases lay in between. Germline CDR1 and CDR2: SNHLY and FYNNEI. This CDR3 is built from 13 residues. The source of the sample is a study of T cells in Graves' hyperthyroidism and ophthalmopathy. Findings and caveats of the study: Expanded thyroid clonotypes (above 0.001) were mostly also found in blood.

This receptor was obtained from a man aged 18-30 years with Graves' hyperthyroidism. The genes are TRBV2 and TRBJ2-5; D assignment may be TRBD1 or TRBD2 (5 bases each). Sequences were obtained from blood. The CDR3 reads CASSWDQEETQYF. The DNA of the CDR3 is TGTGCCAGCAGTTGGGACCAGGAGGAGACCCAGTACTTC.